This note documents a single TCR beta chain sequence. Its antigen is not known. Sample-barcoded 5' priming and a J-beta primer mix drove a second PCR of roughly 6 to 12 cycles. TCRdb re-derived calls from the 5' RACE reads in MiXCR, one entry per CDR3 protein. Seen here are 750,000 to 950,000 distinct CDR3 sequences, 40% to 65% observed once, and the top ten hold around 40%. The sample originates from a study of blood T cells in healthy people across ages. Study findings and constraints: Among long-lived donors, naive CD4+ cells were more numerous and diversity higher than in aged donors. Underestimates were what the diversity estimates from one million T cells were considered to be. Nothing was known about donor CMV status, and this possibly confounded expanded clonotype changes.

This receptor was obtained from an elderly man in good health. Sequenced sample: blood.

The CDR3 sequence is CASSPTRGSNEKLFF. CDR3 nucleotide sequence: TGTGCCAGCAGCCCTACCAGGGGCTCCAATGAAAAACTGTTTTTT. The chain employs TRBV3-1 and TRBJ1-4, with TRBD1 as a possible D gene (6 bases). The V end was cut by 4 bases, the J end by 5 bases, with 14 bases between. Germline V CDR1 and CDR2: LGHDT, YNNKEL (reference sequence). The CDR3 is made up of 15 amino acids.